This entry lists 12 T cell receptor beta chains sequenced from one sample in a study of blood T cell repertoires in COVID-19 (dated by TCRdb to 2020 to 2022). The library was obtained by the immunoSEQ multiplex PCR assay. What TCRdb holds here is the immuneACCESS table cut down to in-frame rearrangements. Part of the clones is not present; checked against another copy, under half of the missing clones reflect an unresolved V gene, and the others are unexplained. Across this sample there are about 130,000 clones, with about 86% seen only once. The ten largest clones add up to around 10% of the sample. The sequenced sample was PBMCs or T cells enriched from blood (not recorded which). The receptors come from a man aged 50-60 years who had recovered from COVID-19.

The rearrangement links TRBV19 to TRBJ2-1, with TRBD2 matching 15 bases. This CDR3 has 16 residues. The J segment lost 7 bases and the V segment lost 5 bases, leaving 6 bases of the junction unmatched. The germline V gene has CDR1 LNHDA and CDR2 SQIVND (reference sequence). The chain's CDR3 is CASSFGLAGGENEQFF. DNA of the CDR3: TGTGCCAGTAGTTTTGGACTAGCGGGGGGGGAGAATGAGCAGTTCTTC.

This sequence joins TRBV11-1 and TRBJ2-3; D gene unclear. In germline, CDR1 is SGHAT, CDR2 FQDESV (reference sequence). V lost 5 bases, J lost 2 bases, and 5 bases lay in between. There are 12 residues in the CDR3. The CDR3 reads CASSRHTDTQYF. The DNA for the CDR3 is TGTGCCAGCAGCAGACACACAGATACGCAGTATTTT.

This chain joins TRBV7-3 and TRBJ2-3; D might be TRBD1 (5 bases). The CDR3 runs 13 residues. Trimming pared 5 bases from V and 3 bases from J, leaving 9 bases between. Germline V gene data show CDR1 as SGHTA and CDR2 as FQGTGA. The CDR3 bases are TGTGCCAGCAGCGTCTCAGGGACAGATACGCAGTATTTT. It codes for CASSVSGTDTQYF.

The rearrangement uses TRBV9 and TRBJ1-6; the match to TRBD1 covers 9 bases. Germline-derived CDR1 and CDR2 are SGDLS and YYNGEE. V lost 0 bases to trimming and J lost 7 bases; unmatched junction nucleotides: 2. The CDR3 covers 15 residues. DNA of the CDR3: TGTGCCAGCAGCGTAGAGGGACAGGGCAATTCACCCCTCCACTTT. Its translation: CASSVEGQGNSPLHF.

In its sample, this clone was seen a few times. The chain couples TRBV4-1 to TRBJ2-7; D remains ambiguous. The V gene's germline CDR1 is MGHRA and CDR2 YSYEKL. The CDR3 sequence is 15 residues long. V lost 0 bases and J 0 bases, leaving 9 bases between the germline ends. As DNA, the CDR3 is TGCGCCAGCAGCCAAGAGGCCTTAAGCTCCTACGAGCAGTACTTC. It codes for CASSQEALSSYEQYF.

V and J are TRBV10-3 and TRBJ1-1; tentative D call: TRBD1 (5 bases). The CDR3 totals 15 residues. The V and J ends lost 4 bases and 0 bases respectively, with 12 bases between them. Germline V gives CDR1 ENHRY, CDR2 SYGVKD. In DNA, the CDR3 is TGTGCCATCAGTGCTGGGGGGGGAATGAACACTGAAGCTTTCTTT. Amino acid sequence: CAISAGGGMNTEAFF.

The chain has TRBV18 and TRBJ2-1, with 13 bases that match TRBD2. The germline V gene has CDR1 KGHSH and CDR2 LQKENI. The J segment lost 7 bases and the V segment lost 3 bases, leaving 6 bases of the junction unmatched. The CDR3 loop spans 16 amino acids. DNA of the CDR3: TGTGCCAGCTCACCCCGGACTAGCGGGGGTGAAAATGAGCAGTTCTTC. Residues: CASSPRTSGGENEQFF.

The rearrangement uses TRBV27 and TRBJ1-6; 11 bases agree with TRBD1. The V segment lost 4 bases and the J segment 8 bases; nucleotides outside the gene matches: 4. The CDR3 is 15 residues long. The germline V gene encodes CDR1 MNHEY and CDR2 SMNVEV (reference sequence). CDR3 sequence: CASSSDRGPYSPLHF. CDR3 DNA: TGTGCCAGCAGTTCGGACAGGGGGCCGTATTCACCCCTCCACTTT.

The CDR3 loop is CASSVEGLNTGELFF. CDR3 in DNA: TGTGCCAGCAGCGTAGAGGGGTTAAACACCGGGGAGCTGTTTTTT. This chain connects TRBV9 to TRBJ2-2, with a weak D call TRBD1 (5 bases). Per germline, CDR1 SGDLS and CDR2 YYNGEE. The CDR3 sequence is 15 residues long. Trimming left V 0 bases short and J 2 bases short, with 8 bases between.

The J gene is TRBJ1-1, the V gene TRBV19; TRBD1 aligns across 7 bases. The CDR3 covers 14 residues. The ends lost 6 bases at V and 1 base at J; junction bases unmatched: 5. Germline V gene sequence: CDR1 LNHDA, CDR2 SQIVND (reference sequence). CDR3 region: CASSPRTGNTEAFF. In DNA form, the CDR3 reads TGTGCCAGTAGCCCCCGGACAGGGAACACTGAAGCTTTCTTT.

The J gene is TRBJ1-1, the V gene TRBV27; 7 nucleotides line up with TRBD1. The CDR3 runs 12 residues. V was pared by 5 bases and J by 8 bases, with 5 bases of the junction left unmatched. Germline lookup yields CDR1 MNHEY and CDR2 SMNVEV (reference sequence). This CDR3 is CASSPRTGEAFF. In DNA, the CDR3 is TGTGCCAGCAGTCCCCGGACAGGAGAAGCTTTCTTT.

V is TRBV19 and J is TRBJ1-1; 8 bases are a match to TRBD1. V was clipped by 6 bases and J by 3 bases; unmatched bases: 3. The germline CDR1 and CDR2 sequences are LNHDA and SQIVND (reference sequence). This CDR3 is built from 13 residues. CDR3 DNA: TGTGCCAGTAGCGACAGGGGCTACACTGAAGCTTTCTTT. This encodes CASSDRGYTEAFF.